Here is one TCR beta chain with its context. The antigen is undetermined. The CDR3 covers 13 residues. V was pared by 5 bases and J by 8 bases, with 12 bases between. From germline, CDR1 is SEHNR and CDR2 FQNEAQ (reference sequence). Investigators took about 9.2 milliliters of peripheral blood from every donor. This sample was taken from a study of blood T cells in healthy people across ages. Whole-study findings and limits: With age, beta diversity per million T cells declined roughly linearly, significantly by 30 to 50. A strong correlation between TCR beta diversity and naive T cell percentage was seen. A greater number of naive CD4+ cells and higher diversity distinguished long-lived donors from aged donors.

A J-beta primer mix and a sample-barcoded 5' primer were used in a second PCR of roughly 6 to 12 cycles. MiXCR, run by TCRdb on the 5' RACE reads, gives a single entry per CDR3 protein. This sample yields around 1.1 million distinct CDR3 sequences, of which around two fifths are seen a single time; roughly 14% belongs to the top ten. V usage is TRBV7-9 and J usage is TRBJ1-4, with TRBD1 as a possible D gene (6 bases). This receptor was taken from a man between 18 and 29 years old in good health. The sequencing sample was made of blood. The CDR3 loop reads CASSPQGAEKLFF. The CDR3 coding sequence is TGTGCCAGCAGCCCACAGGGCGCCGAAAAACTGTTTTTT.